This T cell receptor beta chain was found in a study of T cells in Graves' hyperthyroidism and ophthalmopathy. The germline V gene has CDR1 LGHDT and CDR2 YNNKEL (reference sequence). V dropped 0 bases and J dropped 4 bases, with 6 bases sitting between them. The CDR3 is 13 amino acids. There are many counts of this clonotype. The PBMCs studied were ones that came from roughly 11 ml fresh peripheral blood. RNA transcripts provided the source from which TCR beta CDR3 regions were amplified. First-round RT-PCR of the TCR CDR3 relied on the HTBI primer set. TCRdb re-called the multiplex PCR reads through MiXCR, storing one row per CDR3 protein. This table has approximately 600,000 distinct CDR3 sequences, roughly 14% appearing once.

The sample taken for sequencing was blood. This chain links TRBV3-1 with TRBJ1-2, with D tentatively TRBD1 (5 bases). The receptor was isolated from a woman in her 30s with Graves' hyperthyroidism that later progressed to Graves' ophthalmopathy. The CDR3 sequence is CASSQDGTYGYTF. CDR3 coding DNA: TGTGCCAGCAGCCAAGACGGGACCTATGGCTACACCTTC.